This T cell receptor beta chain was identified in a study of CD8 T cell repertoires and HIV-1 epitope variants. Study-wide context: Each of Twenty-five Gag and Nef epitope peptides stimulated a separate culture. 1M T cells were kept uncultured as a baseline.

The V end lost 4 bases, the J end lost 2 bases, and 16 bases lay between the germline ends. CDR1 and CDR2 from the germline V gene are MDHEN and SYDVKM. The CDR3 loop spans 16 amino acids. A note on this clone: Its matching antigen is unknown.

Broader study findings: Nef KF9 drew about five clonotypes and HW9 one, without TAALDMSHF responses.

Sequencing of TCR beta CDR3 used immunoSEQ survey depth. The assay was immunoSEQ multiplex PCR, and TCRdb's table has in-frame clones only and misses some. The data hold 5,000 or so clones, with about three fifths observed a single time. The sequencing input was cultured CD8+ T cells derived from PBMCs. This chain links TRBV28 with TRBJ2-3; maybe TRBD1 (6 bases). The source is a male donor with HIV. For the CDR3, the DNA is TGTGCCAGCAGTTATGCCGCACAGGGAACCACAGATACGCAGTATTTT. Translation gives CASSYAAQGTTDTQYF.